These 20 T cell receptor beta chains were sequenced from one sample in a study of beta chain features in type 1 diabetes. The isolated RNA, all of it, was reverse transcribed, so expressed TCRB transcripts were what got sequenced. Using immunoSEQ multiplex PCR, the repertoire was profiled, and TCRdb retains in-frame clones only, with some absent. The sample includes 810,000 or so clones, 15% to 20% seen only once; the top ten take 0.02% to 0.025%. What was sequenced was naive CD4+ T cells from blood. The receptors derive from a woman younger than 30 in good health.

The CDR3 is CASSLDSWYGYTF. Here the CDR3 DNA reads TGTGCCAGCAGCTTGGATAGTTGGTATGGCTACACCTTC. The chain has TRBV5-4 and TRBJ1-2; D call uncertain. V was trimmed by 0 bases and J by 5 bases, leaving 8 bases between them. The CDR3 loop spans 13 amino acids. Germline CDR1 reads SGHNT; CDR2 reads YYREEE (reference sequence).

V usage is TRBV7-2 and J usage is TRBJ2-5, with 7 nucleotides matching TRBD1. CDR3 length: 15 residues. The V and J ends lost 5 bases and 4 bases, in that order; junction bases with no gene match: 10. Germline lookup yields CDR1 SGHTA and CDR2 FQGNSA. CDR3 nucleotides: TGTGCCAGCAGCCCCCGGACAGGATGGGGAGAGACCCAGTACTTC. It is translated as CASSPRTGWGETQYF.

The chain has TRBV2 and TRBJ2-1, with 14 bases fitting TRBD2. J was trimmed by 9 bases and V by 6 bases; bases with no gene match: 19. This CDR3 has 19 residues. Germline loops: CDR1 SNHLY, CDR2 FYNNEI. DNA of the CDR3: TGTGCCAGCAGAAGAAGACTAGCGGGAGGGCCGGGTTTCTCCGGTGAGCAGTTCTTC. Translating it yields CASRRRLAGGPGFSGEQFF.

The V call is TRBV2, the J call TRBJ2-5, with TRBD2 as a possible D gene (6 bases). The germline CDR1 and CDR2 sequences are SNHLY and FYNNEI. The V end was cut by 6 bases, the J end by 8 bases, with 22 bases between. CDR3 size: 15 residues. CDR3 sequence (DNA): TGTGCCAGCAGAGCTAGACTAGGGGTTGGGGAAACCCAGTACTTC. Protein: CASRARLGVGETQYF.

V gene TRBV15 combines with J gene TRBJ1-2; D perhaps matches TRBD1 (6 bases). V was pared by 1 base and J by 4 bases, with 16 bases between. CDR3 length equals 16 residues. CDR1 LNHNV and CDR2 YYDKDF come from the germline V gene (reference sequence). The CDR3: CATSRGPQTGSYGYTF. The CDR3 nucleotides read TGTGCCACCAGCAGAGGACCTCAAACAGGGTCCTATGGCTACACCTTC.

This clone was observed a few times. The V call is TRBV29-1, the J call TRBJ2-2; 7 bases are a match to TRBD1. CDR1 and CDR2 from the germline V gene are SQVTM and ANQGSEA. The CDR3 runs 15 residues. V was clipped by 6 bases and J by 0 bases; unmatched bases: 7. The CDR3 DNA reads TGCAGCGTGCGATCCGACAGGGCGAACACCGGGGAGCTGTTTTTT. Protein sequence: CSVRSDRANTGELFF.

About this clone itself: Other DNA variants within this sample encode the same CDR3. The chain couples TRBV9 to TRBJ2-1; 7 bases fit TRBD1. Germline V lookup: CDR1 SGDLS, CDR2 YYNGEE. The V segment lost 0 bases and the J segment 2 bases; nucleotides outside the gene matches: 2. The CDR3 extends over 15 amino acids. CDR3 in amino acids: CASSVDRGPYNEQFF. The CDR3 nucleotides read TGTGCCAGCAGCGTAGACAGGGGTCCCTACAATGAGCAGTTCTTC.

V and J are TRBV7-2 and TRBJ2-1; D is uncertain. V lost 6 bases and J lost 0, with 12 bases in between. Per the germline V gene, CDR1 is SGHTA and CDR2 is FQGNSA. The length of the CDR3 is 15 residues. CDR3: CASRKHPSSYNEQFF. In DNA, the CDR3 is TGTGCCAGCAGGAAACACCCATCCTCCTACAATGAGCAGTTCTTC.

In its sample, this clone was seen a few times. The chain joins TRBV2 to TRBJ2-1; D gene unclear. Trimming removed 2 bases from V and 9 bases from J, with 8 bases in between. This CDR3 has 12 residues. CDR1 and CDR2 from the germline V gene are SNHLY and FYNNEI. CDR3 region: CASSELIPEQFF. The DNA for the CDR3 is TGTGCCAGCAGTGAACTCATCCCTGAGCAGTTCTTC.

This rearrangement joins TRBV18 to TRBJ1-2; perhaps TRBD1 as D (5 bases). The CDR3 length is 16 residues. V lost 0 bases, J lost 5 bases, and 16 bases lay in between. Per the germline V gene, CDR1 is KGHSH and CDR2 is LQKENI. The CDR3 region is CASSPPSVQGGYGYTF. The CDR3 region has the DNA TGTGCCAGCTCACCACCGTCGGTTCAGGGCGGGTATGGCTACACCTTC.

V gene TRBV7-2 combines with J gene TRBJ2-7, with 10 bases lining up with TRBD1. CDR3 size: 15 residues. Germline values: CDR1 SGHTA, CDR2 FQGNSA. V was clipped by 5 bases and J by 5 bases; unmatched bases: 9. CDR3 DNA sequence: TGTGCCAGCAGCCAAGTGGGGACAGGGGAACACGAGCAGTACTTC. This translates into CASSQVGTGEHEQYF. The full variable domain, in which reference TRBV7-2 and TRBJ2-7 provide the parts outside the CDR3, is GAGVSQSPSNKVTEKGKDVELRCDPISGHTALYWYRQSLGQGLEFLIYFQGNSAPDKSGLPSDRFSAERTGGSVSTLTIQRTQQEDSAVYLCASSQVGTGEHEQYFGPGTRLTVT.

The rearrangement uses TRBV29-1 and TRBJ2-7; D might be TRBD1 (5 bases). This CDR3 has 12 amino acids. Germline lookup yields CDR1 SQVTM and CDR2 ANQGSEA. Trimming took 8 bases from V and 4 from J, leaving 15 bases between them. DNA of the CDR3: TGCAGCCCGGCAGTCAGGGAATACGAGCAGTACTTC. Translating it yields CSPAVREYEQYF.

The V and J genes are TRBV5-1 and TRBJ1-1; the D is unclear. The V gene lost 2 bases and the J gene lost 4 bases, with 15 bases spanning the gap. This CDR3 is 15 amino acids long. The germline gives CDR1 SGHRS, CDR2 YFSETQ. The CDR3 DNA follows: TGCGCCAGCAGCTTTTATCTCGGATTGGGCACTGAAGCTTTCTTT. Its translation is CASSFYLGLGTEAFF.

The gene calls are TRBV27 and TRBJ1-5; tentatively, D is TRBD1 (5 bases). Germline assignment: CDR1 MNHEY and CDR2 SMNVEV (reference sequence). This CDR3 region has 15 residues. Trimming removed 0 bases at V and 7 bases at J, with 13 bases between. This CDR3 reads CASSLSSQGFQPQHF. The CDR3 nucleotides read TGTGCCAGCAGTTTATCTTCCCAGGGATTCCAGCCCCAGCATTTT.

This chain joins TRBV7-2 and TRBJ2-2; a weak D match, TRBD1 (6 bases). Germline CDR1 and CDR2: SGHTA and FQGNSA. V was trimmed by 5 bases and J by 5 bases, leaving 15 bases between them. This CDR3 is built from 15 residues. CDR3 in amino acids: CASSQTGIKTGELFF. The CDR3 DNA reads TGTGCCAGCAGCCAAACAGGGATCAAAACCGGGGAGCTGTTTTTT. Full variable domain (remainder filled in from reference TRBV7-2 and TRBJ2-2): GAGVSQSPSNKVTEKGKDVELRCDPISGHTALYWYRQSLGQGLEFLIYFQGNSAPDKSGLPSDRFSAERTGGSVSTLTIQRTQQEDSAVYLCASSQTGIKTGELFFGEGSRLTVL.

This clone has more than one count but fewer than ten. The V and J genes are TRBV7-3 and TRBJ2-1; 15 nucleotides match TRBD2. Germline-derived CDR1 and CDR2 are SGHTA and FQGTGA. V trimming: 2 bases; J trimming: 6 bases; junction bases outside the gene matches: 17. The length of the CDR3 is 21 residues. CDR3 amino acids: CASSLAISGLAGGYRVNEQFF. Written as DNA, the CDR3 is TGTGCCAGCAGCTTAGCAATATCGGGACTAGCGGGAGGTTATAGGGTCAATGAGCAGTTCTTC.

This clone was found many times. The chain's CDR3 is CASSYSGTGIYEQYF. In nucleotides, the CDR3 is TGTGCCAGCAGCTACTCCGGGACAGGCATCTACGAGCAGTACTTC. This chain joins TRBV13 and TRBJ2-7, with TRBD1 identical over 8 bases. In germline, CDR1 is PRHDT, CDR2 FYEKMQ (reference sequence). J lost 3 bases, V lost 4 bases, and 8 bases had no gene match. This CDR3 has 15 amino acids.

This clone was seen a handful of times. The chain joins TRBV2 to TRBJ1-1; D gene uncertain. The CDR3 totals 13 residues. Germline CDR1 is SNHLY and CDR2 is FYNNEI. V gave up 5 bases and J gave up 2 bases, with 9 bases separating them. The CDR3 loop is CASSSVSNTEAFF. For the CDR3, the DNA is TGTGCCAGCAGTTCGGTGTCAAACACTGAAGCTTTCTTT.

This clone was observed a handful of times. Within the sample, other DNA sequences also encode this same CDR3. The gene calls are TRBV20-1 and TRBJ1-1, with D hard to call. Trimming took off 3 bases at V and 5 bases at J, with 7 bases between the two ends. This CDR3 contains 11 residues. Germline assignment: CDR1 DFQATT and CDR2 SNEGSKA (reference sequence). The CDR3, as DNA: TGCAGTGCTAGGGGAGGGACTGAAGCTTTCTTT. Translating gives CSARGGTEAFF.

This clone has only a few counts. The chain uses TRBV7-2 and TRBJ2-7; a possible D gene is TRBD2 (6 bases). The germline gives CDR1 SGHTA, CDR2 FQGNSA. This CDR3 has 14 residues. V lost 8 bases and J lost 6, with 20 bases in between. The CDR3 here is CASWEEGYGIEQYF. CDR3 bases: TGTGCCAGCTGGGAGGAAGGCTACGGCATCGAGCAGTACTTC.